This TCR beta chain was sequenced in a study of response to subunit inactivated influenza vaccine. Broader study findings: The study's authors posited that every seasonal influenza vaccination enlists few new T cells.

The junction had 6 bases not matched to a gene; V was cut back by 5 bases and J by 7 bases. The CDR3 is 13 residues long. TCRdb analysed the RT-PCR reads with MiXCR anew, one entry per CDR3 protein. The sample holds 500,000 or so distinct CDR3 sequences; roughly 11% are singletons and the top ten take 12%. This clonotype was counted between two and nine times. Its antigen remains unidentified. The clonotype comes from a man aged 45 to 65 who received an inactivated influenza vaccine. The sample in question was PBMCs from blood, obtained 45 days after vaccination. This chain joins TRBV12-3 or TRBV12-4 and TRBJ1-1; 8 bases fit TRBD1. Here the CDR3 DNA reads TGTGCCAGCAGTCTAGGACAGGGCCTTGAAGCTTTCTTT. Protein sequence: CASSLGQGLEAFF.